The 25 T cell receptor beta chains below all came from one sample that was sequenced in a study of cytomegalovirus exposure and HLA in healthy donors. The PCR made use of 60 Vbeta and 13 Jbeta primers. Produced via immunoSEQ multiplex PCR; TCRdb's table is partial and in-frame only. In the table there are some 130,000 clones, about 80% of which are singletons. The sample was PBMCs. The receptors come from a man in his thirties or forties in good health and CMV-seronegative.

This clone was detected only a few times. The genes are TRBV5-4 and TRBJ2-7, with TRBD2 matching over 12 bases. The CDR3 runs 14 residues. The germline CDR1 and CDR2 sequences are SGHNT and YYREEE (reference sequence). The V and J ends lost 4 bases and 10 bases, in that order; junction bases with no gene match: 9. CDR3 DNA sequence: TGTGCCAGCAGCGCCAAACAGACTAGCGGGAGACAGTACTTC. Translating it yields CASSAKQTSGRQYF.

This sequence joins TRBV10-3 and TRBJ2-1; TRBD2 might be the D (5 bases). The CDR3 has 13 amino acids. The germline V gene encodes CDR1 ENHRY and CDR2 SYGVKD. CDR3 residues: CGRTPVPYNEQFF. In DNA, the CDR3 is TGTGGCCGGACTCCAGTTCCCTACAATGAGCAGTTCTTC.

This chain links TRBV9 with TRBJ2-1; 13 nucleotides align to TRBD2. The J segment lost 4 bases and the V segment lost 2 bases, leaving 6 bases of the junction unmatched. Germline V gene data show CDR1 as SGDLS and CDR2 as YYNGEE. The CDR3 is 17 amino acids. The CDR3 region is CASSVQGLAGEYNEQFF. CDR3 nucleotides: TGTGCCAGCAGCGTCCAAGGACTAGCGGGAGAATACAATGAGCAGTTCTTC.

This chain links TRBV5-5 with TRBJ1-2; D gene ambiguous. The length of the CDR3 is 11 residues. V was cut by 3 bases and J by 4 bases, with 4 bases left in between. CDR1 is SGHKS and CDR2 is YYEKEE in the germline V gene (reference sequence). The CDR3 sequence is CASSWAYGYTF. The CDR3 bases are TGTGCCAGCAGCTGGGCCTATGGCTACACCTTC.

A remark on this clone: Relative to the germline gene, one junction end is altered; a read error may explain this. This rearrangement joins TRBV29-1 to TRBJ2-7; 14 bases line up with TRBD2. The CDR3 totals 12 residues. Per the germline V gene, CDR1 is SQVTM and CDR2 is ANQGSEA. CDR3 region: CSVSGTSGGCLF. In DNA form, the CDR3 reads TGCAGCGTTTCCGGGACTAGCGGGGGTTGCCTCTTC.

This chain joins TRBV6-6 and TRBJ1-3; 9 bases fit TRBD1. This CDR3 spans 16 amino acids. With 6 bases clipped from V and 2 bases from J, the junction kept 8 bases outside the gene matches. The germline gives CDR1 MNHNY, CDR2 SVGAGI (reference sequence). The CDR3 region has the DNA TGTGCCAGCAGCACCATGGGACAGGGAGCTGGAAACACCATATATTTT. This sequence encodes CASSTMGQGAGNTIYF.

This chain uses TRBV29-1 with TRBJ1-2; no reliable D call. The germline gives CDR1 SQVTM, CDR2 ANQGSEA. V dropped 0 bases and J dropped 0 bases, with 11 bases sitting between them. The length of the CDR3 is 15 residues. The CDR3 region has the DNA TGCAGCGTTGAAGACCAGAGACTCGCTAACTATGGCTACACCTTC. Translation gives CSVEDQRLANYGYTF.

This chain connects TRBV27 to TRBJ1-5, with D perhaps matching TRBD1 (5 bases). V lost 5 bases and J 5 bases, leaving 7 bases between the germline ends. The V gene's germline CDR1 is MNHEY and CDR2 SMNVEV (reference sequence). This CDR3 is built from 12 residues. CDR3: CASSLRDQPQHF. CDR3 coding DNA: TGTGCCAGCAGTCTCAGGGATCAGCCCCAGCATTTT.

The CDR3 coding sequence is TGTGCCAGCAGTACCCGCAGCGGGATTGACAATGAGCAGTTCTTC. As protein: CASSTRSGIDNEQFF. The V and J genes are TRBV6-5 and TRBJ2-1; 7 bases fit TRBD2. CDR1 and CDR2 (germline): MNHEY, SVGAGI. Trimming at V came to 5 bases and at J to 5 bases, leaving 9 bases not matched to a gene. This CDR3 spans 15 amino acids.

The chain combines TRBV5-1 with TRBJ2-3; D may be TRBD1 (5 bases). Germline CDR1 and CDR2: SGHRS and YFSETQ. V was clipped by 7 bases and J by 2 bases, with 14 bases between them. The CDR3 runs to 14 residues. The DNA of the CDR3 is TGCGCCAGCCGAGAGGACACCTTCACAGATACGCAGTATTTT. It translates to CASREDTFTDTQYF.

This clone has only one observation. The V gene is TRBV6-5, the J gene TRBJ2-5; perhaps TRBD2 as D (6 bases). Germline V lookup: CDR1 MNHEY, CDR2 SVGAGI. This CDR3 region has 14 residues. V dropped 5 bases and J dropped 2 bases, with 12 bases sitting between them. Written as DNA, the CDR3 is TGTGCCAGCAGTGGGGTAGCGGTACAAGAGACCCAGTACTTC. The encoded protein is CASSGVAVQETQYF.

In DNA, the CDR3 is TGTGCCAGCAGTGACCTTTGGGGCAGCACAGATACGCAGTATTTT. Amino acids: CASSDLWGSTDTQYF. The chain couples TRBV2 to TRBJ2-3; D perhaps matches TRBD1 (5 bases). Trimming took off 3 bases at V and 0 bases at J, with 10 bases between the two ends. This CDR3 region has 15 residues. Germline V gene data show CDR1 as SNHLY and CDR2 as FYNNEI.

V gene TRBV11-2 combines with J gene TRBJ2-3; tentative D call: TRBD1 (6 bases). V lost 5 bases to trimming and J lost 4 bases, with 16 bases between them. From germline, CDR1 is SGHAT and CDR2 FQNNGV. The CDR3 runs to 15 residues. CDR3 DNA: TGTGCCAGCAGCAGAGCCTTACAGGGAGCAGATACGCAGTATTTT. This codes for CASSRALQGADTQYF.

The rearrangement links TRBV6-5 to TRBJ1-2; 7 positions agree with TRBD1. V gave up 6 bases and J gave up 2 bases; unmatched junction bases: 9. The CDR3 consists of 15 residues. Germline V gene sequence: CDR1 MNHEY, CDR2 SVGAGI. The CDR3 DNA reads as TGTGCCAGCAGGACGCGACAGGGAGGCAACTATGGCTACACCTTC. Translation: CASRTRQGGNYGYTF.

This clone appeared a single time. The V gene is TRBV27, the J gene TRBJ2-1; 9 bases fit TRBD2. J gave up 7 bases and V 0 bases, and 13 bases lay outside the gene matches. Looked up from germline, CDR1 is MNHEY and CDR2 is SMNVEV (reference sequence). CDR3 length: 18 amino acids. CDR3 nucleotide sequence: TGTGCCAGCAGTTTATCGAAGGGGAGCGGGAGGAAAGGGAATGAGCAGTTCTTC. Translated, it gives CASSLSKGSGRKGNEQFF.

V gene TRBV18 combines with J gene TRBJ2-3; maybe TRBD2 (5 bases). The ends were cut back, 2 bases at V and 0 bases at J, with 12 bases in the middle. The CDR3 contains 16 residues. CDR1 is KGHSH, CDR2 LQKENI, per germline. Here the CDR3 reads CASSPISGGSTDTQYF. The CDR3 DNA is TGTGCCAGCTCACCAATATCGGGCGGGAGCACAGATACGCAGTATTTT.

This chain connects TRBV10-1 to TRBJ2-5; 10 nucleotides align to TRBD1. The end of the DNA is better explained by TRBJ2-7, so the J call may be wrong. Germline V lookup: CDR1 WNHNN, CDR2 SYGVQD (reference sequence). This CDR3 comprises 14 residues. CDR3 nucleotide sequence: TGCGCCAGCAGTTCCCGGGACAGGGGTTACGAGCAGTACTTC. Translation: CASSSRDRGYEQYF.

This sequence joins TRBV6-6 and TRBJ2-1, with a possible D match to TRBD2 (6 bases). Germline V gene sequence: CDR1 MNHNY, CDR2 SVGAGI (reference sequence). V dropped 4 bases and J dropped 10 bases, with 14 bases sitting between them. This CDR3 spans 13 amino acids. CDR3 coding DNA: TGTGCCAGCAGTTCCCCCCCCGCGGGAGAGCAGTTCTTC. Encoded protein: CASSSPPAGEQFF.

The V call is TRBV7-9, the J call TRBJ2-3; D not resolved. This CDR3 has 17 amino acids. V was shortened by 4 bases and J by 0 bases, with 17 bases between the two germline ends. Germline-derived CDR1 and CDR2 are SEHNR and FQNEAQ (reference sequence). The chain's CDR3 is CASSSNPAATSTDTQYF. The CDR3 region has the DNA TGTGCCAGCAGCTCCAACCCTGCGGCTACTAGCACAGATACGCAGTATTTT.

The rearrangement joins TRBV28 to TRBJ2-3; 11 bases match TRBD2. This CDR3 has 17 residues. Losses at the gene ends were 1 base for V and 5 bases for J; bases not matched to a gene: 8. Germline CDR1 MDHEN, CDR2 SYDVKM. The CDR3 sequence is CASSLSLAGVMVDTQYF. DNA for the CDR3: TGTGCCAGCAGTTTATCACTAGCGGGAGTCATGGTAGATACGCAGTATTTT.

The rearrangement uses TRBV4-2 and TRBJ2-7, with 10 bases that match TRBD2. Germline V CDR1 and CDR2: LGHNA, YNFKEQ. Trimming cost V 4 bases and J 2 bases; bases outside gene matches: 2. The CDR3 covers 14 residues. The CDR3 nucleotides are TGTGCCAGCAGCCCCCTAGCGGGGGCCTACGAGCAGTACTTC. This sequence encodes CASSPLAGAYEQYF.

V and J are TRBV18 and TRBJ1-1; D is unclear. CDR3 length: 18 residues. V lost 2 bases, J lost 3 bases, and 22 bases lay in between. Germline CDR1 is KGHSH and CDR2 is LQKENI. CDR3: CASSPLLIGPGGDTEAFF. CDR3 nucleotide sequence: TGTGCCAGCTCACCATTGCTTATAGGACCTGGAGGTGACACTGAAGCTTTCTTT.

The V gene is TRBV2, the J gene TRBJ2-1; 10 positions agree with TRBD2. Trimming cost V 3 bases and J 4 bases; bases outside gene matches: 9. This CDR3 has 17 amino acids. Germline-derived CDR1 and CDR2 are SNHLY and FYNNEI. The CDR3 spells CASSEEIAGGRYNEQFF. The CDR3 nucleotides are TGTGCCAGCAGTGAGGAAATAGCGGGAGGCCGGTACAATGAGCAGTTCTTC.

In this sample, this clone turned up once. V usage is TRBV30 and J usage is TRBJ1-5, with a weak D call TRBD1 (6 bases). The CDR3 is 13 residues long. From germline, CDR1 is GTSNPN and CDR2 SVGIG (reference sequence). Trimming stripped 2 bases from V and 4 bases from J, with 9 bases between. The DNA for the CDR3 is TGTGCCTGGAGTACACAGGGAAATCAGCCCCAGCATTTT. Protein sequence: CAWSTQGNQPQHF.

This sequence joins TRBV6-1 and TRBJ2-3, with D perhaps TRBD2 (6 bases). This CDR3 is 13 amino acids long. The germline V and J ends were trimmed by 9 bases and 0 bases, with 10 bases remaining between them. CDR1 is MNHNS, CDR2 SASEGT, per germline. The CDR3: CARSGYSTDTQYF. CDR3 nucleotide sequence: TGTGCCAGGAGCGGGTACAGCACAGATACGCAGTATTTT.